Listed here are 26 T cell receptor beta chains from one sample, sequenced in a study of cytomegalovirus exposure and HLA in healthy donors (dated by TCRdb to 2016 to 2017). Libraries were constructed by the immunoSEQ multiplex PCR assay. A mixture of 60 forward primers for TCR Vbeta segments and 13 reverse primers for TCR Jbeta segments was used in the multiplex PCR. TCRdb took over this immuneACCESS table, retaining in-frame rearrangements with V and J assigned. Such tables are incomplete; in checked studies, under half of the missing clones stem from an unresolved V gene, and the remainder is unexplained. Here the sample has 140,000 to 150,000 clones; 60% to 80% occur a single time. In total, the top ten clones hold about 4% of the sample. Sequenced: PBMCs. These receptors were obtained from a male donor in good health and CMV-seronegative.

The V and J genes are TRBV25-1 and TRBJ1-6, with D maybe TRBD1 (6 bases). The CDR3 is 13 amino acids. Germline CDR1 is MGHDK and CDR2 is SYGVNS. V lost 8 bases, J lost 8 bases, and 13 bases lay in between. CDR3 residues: CASPEKGDSPLHF. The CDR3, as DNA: TGTGCCAGCCCTGAGAAGGGGGATTCACCCCTCCACTTT.

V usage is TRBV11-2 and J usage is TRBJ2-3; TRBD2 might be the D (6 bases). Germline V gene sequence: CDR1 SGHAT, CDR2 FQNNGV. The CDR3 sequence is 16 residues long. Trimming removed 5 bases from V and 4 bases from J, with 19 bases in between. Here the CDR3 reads CASSTPGTQISDTQYF. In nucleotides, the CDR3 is TGTGCCAGCAGCACCCCTGGGACTCAAATATCAGATACGCAGTATTTT. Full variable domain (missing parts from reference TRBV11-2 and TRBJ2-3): EAGVAQSPRYKIIEKRQSVAFWCNPISGHATLYWYQQILGQGPKLLIQFQNNGVVDDSQLPKDRFSAERLKGVDSTLKIQPAKLEDSAVYLCASSTPGTQISDTQYFGPGTRLTVL.

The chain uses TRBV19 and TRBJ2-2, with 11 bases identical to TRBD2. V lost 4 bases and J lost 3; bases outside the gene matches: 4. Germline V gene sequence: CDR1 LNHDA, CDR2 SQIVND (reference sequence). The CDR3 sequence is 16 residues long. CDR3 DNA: TGTGCCAGTAGTAGGGGACTAGCGGAATACACCGGGGAGCTGTTTTTT. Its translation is CASSRGLAEYTGELFF.

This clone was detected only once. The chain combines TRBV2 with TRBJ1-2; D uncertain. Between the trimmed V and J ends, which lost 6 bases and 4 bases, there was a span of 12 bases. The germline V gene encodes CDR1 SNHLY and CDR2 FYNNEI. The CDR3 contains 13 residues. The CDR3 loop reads CASREDGLYGYTF. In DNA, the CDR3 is TGTGCCAGCAGGGAGGACGGACTCTATGGCTACACCTTC.

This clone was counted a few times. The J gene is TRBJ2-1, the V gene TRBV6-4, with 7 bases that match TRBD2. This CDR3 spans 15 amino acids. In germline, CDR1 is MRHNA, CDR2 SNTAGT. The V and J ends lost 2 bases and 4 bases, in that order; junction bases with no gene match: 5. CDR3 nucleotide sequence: TGTGCCAGCAGTGACGGCGGGAGTGGTTACAATGAGCAGTTCTTC. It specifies CASSDGGSGYNEQFF.

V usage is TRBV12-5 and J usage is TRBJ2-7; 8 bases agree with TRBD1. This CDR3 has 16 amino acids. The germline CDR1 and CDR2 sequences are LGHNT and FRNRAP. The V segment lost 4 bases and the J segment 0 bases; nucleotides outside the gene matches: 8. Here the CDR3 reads CASGSLRDRFSYEQYF. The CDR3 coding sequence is TGTGCTAGTGGTTCTCTCCGGGACAGGTTCTCCTACGAGCAGTACTTC.

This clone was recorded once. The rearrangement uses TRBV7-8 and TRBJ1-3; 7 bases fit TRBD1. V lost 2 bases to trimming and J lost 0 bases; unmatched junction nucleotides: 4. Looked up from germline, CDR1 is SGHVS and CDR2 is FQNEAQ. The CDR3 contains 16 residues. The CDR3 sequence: CASSLPGQSSGNTIYF. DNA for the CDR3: TGTGCCAGCAGCTTACCGGGACAGAGCTCTGGAAACACCATATATTTT.

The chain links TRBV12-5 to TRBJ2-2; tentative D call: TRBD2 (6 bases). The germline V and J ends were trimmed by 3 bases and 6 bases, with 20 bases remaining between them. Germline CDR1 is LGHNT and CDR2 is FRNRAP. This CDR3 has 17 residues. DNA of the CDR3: TGTGCTAGTGGTTTCGGTTTTATGGGGGGAATGTCCGGGGAGCTGTTTTTT. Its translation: CASGFGFMGGMSGELFF.

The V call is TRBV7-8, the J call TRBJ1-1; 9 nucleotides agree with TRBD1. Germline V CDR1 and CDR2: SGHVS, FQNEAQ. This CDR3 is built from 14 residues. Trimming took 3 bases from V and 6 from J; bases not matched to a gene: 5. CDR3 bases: TGTGCCAGCAGCTTGGACAGGGGTAACGCTGAAGCTTTCTTT. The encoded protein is CASSLDRGNAEAFF.

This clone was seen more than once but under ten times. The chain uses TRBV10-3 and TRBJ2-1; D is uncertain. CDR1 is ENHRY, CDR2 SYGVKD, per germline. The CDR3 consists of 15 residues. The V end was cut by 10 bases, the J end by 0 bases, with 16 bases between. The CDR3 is CASTAGRSSYNEQFF. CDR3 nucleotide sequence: TGTGCCAGCACCGCCGGCCGGAGCTCCTACAATGAGCAGTTCTTC.

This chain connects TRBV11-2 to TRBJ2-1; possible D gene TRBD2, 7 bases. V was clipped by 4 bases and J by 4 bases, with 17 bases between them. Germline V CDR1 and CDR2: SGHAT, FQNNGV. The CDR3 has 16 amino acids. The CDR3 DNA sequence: TGTGCCAGCAGCTCGACTAGAGGGGGGGCTTACAATGAGCAGTTCTTC. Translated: CASSSTRGGAYNEQFF. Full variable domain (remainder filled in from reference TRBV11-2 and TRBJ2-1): EAGVAQSPRYKIIEKRQSVAFWCNPISGHATLYWYQQILGQGPKLLIQFQNNGVVDDSQLPKDRFSAERLKGVDSTLKIQPAKLEDSAVYLCASSSTRGGAYNEQFFGPGTRLTVL.

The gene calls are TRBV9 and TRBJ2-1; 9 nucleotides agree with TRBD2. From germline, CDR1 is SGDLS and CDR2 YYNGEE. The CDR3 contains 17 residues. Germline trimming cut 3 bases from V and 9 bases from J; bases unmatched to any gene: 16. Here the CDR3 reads CASSGLPSGIGGGEQFF. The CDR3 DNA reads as TGTGCCAGCAGCGGCCTGCCTAGCGGGATCGGGGGGGGTGAGCAGTTCTTC.

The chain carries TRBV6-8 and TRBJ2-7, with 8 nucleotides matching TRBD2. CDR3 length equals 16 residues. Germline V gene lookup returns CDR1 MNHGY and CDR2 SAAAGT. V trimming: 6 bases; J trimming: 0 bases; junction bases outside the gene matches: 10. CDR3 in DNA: TGTGCCAGCAGCCCCCCCAGCGGGAGATACTCCTACGAGCAGTACTTC. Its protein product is CASSPPSGRYSYEQYF.

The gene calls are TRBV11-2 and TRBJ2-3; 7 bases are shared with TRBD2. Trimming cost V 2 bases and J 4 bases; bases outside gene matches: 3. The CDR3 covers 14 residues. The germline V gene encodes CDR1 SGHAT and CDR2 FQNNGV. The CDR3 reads CASSLILAADTQYF. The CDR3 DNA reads TGTGCCAGCAGCTTAATTCTAGCGGCAGATACGCAGTATTTT.

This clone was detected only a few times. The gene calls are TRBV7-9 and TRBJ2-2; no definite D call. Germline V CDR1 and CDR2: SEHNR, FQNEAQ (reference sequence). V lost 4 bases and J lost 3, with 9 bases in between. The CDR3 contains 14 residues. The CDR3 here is CASSSGRYTGELFF. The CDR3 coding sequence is TGTGCCAGCAGCTCCGGTCGCTACACCGGGGAGCTGTTTTTT.

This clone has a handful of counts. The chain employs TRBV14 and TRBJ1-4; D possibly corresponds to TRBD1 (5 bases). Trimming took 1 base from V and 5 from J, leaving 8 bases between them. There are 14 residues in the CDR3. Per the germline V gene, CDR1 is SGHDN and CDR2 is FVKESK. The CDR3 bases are TGTGCCAGCAGCCAAGGGGGCGTGAATGAAAAACTGTTTTTT. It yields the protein CASSQGGVNEKLFF.

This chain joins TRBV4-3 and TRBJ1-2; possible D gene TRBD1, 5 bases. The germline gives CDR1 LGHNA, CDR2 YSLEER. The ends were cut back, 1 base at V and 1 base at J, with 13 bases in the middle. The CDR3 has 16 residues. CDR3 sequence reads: CASSQVFGGNNYGYTF. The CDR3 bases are TGCGCCAGCAGCCAAGTGTTCGGGGGGAATAACTATGGCTACACCTTC.

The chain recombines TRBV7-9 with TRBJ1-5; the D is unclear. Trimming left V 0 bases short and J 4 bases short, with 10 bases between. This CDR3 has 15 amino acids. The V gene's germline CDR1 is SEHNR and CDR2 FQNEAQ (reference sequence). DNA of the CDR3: TGTGCCAGCAGCTTAGCGAACAGCTTGAATCAGCCCCAGCATTTT. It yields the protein CASSLANSLNQPQHF.

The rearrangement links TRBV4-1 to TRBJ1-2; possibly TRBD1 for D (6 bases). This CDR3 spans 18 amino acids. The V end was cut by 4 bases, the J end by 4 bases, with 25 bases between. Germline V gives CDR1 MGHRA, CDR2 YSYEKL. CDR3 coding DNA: TGCGCCAGCAGCCGATCCCCCCCCGCGGGGGGGCCGAGCTATGGCTACACCTTC. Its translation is CASSRSPPAGGPSYGYTF.

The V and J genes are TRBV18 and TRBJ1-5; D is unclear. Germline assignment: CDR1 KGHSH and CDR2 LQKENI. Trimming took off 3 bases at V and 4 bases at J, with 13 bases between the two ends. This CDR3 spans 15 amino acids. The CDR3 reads CASSPPAGANQPQHF. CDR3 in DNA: TGTGCCAGCTCACCCCCGGCGGGAGCAAATCAGCCCCAGCATTTT.

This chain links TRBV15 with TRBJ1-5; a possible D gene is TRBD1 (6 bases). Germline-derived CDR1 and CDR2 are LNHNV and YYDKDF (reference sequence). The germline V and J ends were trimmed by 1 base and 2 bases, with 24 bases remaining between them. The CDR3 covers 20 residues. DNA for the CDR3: TGTGCCACCAGCAGAGGTAGCCTGAGGGGAGGGGGGCAGGGCAATCAGCCCCAGCATTTT. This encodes CATSRGSLRGGGQGNQPQHF.

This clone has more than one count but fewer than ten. Here the CDR3 reads CASSIGGSYGYTF. In nucleotides, the CDR3 is TGTGCCAGTAGTATTGGGGGGAGCTATGGCTACACCTTC. J is TRBJ1-2 and V is TRBV19; a possible D gene is TRBD1 (5 bases). The CDR3 sequence is 13 residues long. Germline loops: CDR1 LNHDA, CDR2 SQIVND (reference sequence). V was pared by 3 bases and J by 4 bases, with 9 bases between.

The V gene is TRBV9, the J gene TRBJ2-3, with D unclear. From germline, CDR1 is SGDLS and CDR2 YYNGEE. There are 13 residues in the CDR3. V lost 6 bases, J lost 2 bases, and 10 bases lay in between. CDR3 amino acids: CASKPISTDTQYF. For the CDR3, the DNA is TGTGCCAGCAAACCTATTTCCACAGATACGCAGTATTTT.

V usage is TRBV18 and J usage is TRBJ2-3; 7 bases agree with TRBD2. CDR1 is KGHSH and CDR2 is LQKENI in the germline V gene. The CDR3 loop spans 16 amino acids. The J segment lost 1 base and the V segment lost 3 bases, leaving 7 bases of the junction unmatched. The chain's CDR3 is CASSPSAGFRTDTQYF. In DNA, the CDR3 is TGTGCCAGCTCACCTTCAGCGGGATTCCGCACAGATACGCAGTATTTT.

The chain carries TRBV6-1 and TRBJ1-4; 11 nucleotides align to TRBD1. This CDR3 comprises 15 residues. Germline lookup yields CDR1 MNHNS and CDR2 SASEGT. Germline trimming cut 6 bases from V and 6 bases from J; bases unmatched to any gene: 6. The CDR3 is CASRSRTGGDEKLFF. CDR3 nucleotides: TGTGCCAGCAGATCCCGGACAGGGGGCGATGAAAAACTGTTTTTT.

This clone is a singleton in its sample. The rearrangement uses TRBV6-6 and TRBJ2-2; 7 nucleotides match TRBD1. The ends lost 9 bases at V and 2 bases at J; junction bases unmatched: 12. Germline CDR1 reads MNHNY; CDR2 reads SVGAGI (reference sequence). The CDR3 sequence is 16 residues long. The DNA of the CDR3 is TGTGCCAGTATGACAGGGTCGAAGGGAAACACCGGGGAGCTGTTTTTT. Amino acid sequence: CASMTGSKGNTGELFF.